The 20 T cell receptor beta chains in this list originate from one sample, sequenced in a study of blood T cells in healthy people across ages. A second PCR, run for about 7 to 11 cycles, used a sample-barcoded 5' primer plus a J-beta primer mix. MiXCR, applied by TCRdb to the 5' RACE reads, yields one record per CDR3 protein. The data hold about 600,000 distinct CDR3 sequences, with 45% to 55% observed a single time. The source material was blood. These receptors came from a man aged 80 or over in good health.

The chain uses TRBV21-1 and TRBJ2-5; TRBD2, the table's D call, lacks a check against the DNA. TRBV21-1 is a known pseudogene. This CDR3 region has 14 residues. The CDR3 DNA reads as TGTGCCAGCAGCAAAGAGGTGGGAGGGGAGACCCAGTACTTC. It specifies CASSKEVGGETQYF.

The chain recombines TRBV6-5 with TRBJ2-2; D uncertain. Germline CDR1 and CDR2: MNHEY and SVGAGI. V lost 5 bases and J lost 5, with 18 bases in between. CDR3 length equals 16 residues. The CDR3 loop is CASSPQVDRRTGELFF. CDR3 DNA sequence: TGTGCCAGCAGTCCCCAGGTTGACCGAAGGACCGGGGAGCTGTTTTTT.

This chain joins TRBV20-1 and TRBJ2-7, with 7 bases aligning to TRBD2. Trimming took 5 bases from V and 0 from J; bases not matched to a gene: 10. Germline V gene lookup returns CDR1 DFQATT and CDR2 SNEGSKA (reference sequence). The CDR3 totals 15 residues. The CDR3 DNA reads as TGCAGTGCTCATACCCAGGGAGGGTTCTCCTACGAGCAGTACTTC. This gives the protein CSAHTQGGFSYEQYF.

The V gene is TRBV29-1, the J gene TRBJ1-5, with D hard to call. The CDR3 contains 13 residues. Germline values: CDR1 SQVTM, CDR2 ANQGSEA. V lost 4 bases and J 1 base, leaving 8 bases between the germline ends. Here the CDR3 reads CSVGKESNQPQHF. The DNA for the CDR3 is TGCAGCGTTGGAAAGGAAAGCAATCAGCCCCAGCATTTT.

This clonotype came up a few times. The chain uses TRBV7-9 and TRBJ1-1, with 8 nucleotides matching TRBD1. The ends lost 5 bases at V and 3 bases at J; junction bases unmatched: 5. The germline gives CDR1 SEHNR, CDR2 FQNEAQ (reference sequence). The CDR3 totals 14 residues. The CDR3 nucleotides are TGTGCCAGCAGCATAACAGGGGGTCACACTGAAGCTTTCTTT. Translation: CASSITGGHTEAFF.

The gene calls are TRBV5-1 and TRBJ2-7; the D is unclear. The CDR3 sequence is 13 residues long. The germline gives CDR1 SGHRS, CDR2 YFSETQ. Deletions cut 5 bases from V and 5 bases from J, with 14 bases between. Here the CDR3 DNA reads TGCGCCAGCAGAGAATCCGCGGCGAACGAGCAGTACTTC. Amino acid sequence: CASRESAANEQYF.

This chain joins TRBV5-5 and TRBJ1-2; no firm D call. Germline CDR1 SGHKS, CDR2 YYEKEE (reference sequence). The CDR3 sequence is 12 residues long. V lost 6 bases and J 2 bases, leaving 8 bases between the germline ends. The CDR3 nucleotides read TGTGCCAGCACCGCGGGGAACTATGGCTACACCTTC. Translation gives CASTAGNYGYTF.

This clonotype was detected only a few times. The chain combines TRBV3-1 with TRBJ1-2; a weak D match, TRBD1 (6 bases). V was cut by 5 bases and J by 7 bases, with 17 bases left in between. Looked up from germline, CDR1 is LGHDT and CDR2 is YNNKEL (reference sequence). The CDR3 runs to 14 residues. Written as DNA, the CDR3 is TGTGCCAGCAGCATACGGGGGGCAGCAGGTGGCTACACCTTC. Translation gives CASSIRGAAGGYTF.

This clonotype was found a few times. This sequence joins TRBV5-1 and TRBJ2-3; D is uncertain. Per germline, CDR1 SGHRS and CDR2 YFSETQ. V shed 0 bases and J shed 6 bases, with 5 bases lying between them. The CDR3 length is 12 residues. The CDR3 bases are TGCGCCAGCAGCTTGGAATGGGATACGCAGTATTTT. Protein product: CASSLEWDTQYF.

V and J are TRBV29-1 and TRBJ1-2; 7 bases align to TRBD1. The J segment lost 5 bases and the V segment lost 6 bases, leaving 9 bases of the junction unmatched. Looked up from germline, CDR1 is SQVTM and CDR2 is ANQGSEA. CDR3 length: 13 amino acids. The CDR3 protein is CSVSLDRWYGYTF. The CDR3 nucleotides are TGCAGCGTCTCCCTGGACAGGTGGTATGGCTACACCTTC.

This clonotype has only a few counts. The J gene is TRBJ2-5, the V gene TRBV6-6; TRBD1 agrees at 8 bases. Germline CDR1 MNHNY, CDR2 SVGAGI (reference sequence). After removal of 0 bases from V and 9 bases from J, the junction contained 9 bases not matched to a gene. CDR3 length: 15 residues. The CDR3 protein is CASSYSSGQGSAQYF. CDR3 coding DNA: TGTGCCAGCAGTTACTCGAGCGGACAGGGATCGGCCCAGTACTTC.

This clonotype came up many times. DNA for the CDR3: TGTGCCACCGATTCCGGGACGGGGGACGCACCCCTCCACTTT. Protein sequence: CATDSGTGDAPLHF. This chain uses TRBV25-1 with TRBJ1-6; D is perhaps TRBD1 (5 bases). The ends were cut back, 10 bases at V and 11 bases at J, with 21 bases in the middle. The CDR3 has 14 residues. Per germline, CDR1 MGHDK and CDR2 SYGVNS.

The gene calls are TRBV6-5 and TRBJ2-5; 9 bases line up with TRBD2. The germline CDR1 and CDR2 sequences are MNHEY and SVGAGI. Trimming took 7 bases from V and 2 from J; bases not matched to a gene: 5. This CDR3 spans 14 amino acids. Here the CDR3 DNA reads TGTGCCAGCAAGATGGGACTAGCTCAAGAGACCCAGTACTTC. Its translation is CASKMGLAQETQYF.

Ten or more counts support this clonotype. The chain has TRBV6-6 and TRBJ2-7; 9 bases line up with TRBD2. The CDR3 has 15 residues. The germline CDR1 and CDR2 sequences are MNHNY and SVGAGI (reference sequence). V shed 5 bases, J shed 3 bases, and the junction held 8 bases outside the gene matches. CDR3 protein: CASSASGTSYYEQYF. In DNA, the CDR3 is TGTGCCAGCAGTGCCTCCGGGACTAGCTACTACGAGCAGTACTTC.

Comments on this clonotype: Being one base from a much bigger clone, this may be a read error. The chain has TRBV6-6 and TRBJ2-6, with TRBD1 as a possible D gene (5 bases). Germline V gene sequence: CDR1 MNHNY, CDR2 SVGAGI (reference sequence). CDR3 length equals 16 residues. The CDR3 sequence is CAGSQLQGTGANVLTF. In DNA, the CDR3 is TGTGCCGGCAGTCAACTTCAGGGAACTGGGGCCAACGTCCTGACTTTC.

This clonotype was counted between two and nine times. The chain recombines TRBV20-1 with TRBJ1-2, with unresolved D. Looked up from germline, CDR1 is DFQATT and CDR2 is SNEGSKA (reference sequence). CDR3 length: 12 amino acids. Between the trimmed V and J ends, which lost 3 bases and 1 base, there was a span of 6 bases. This chain's CDR3 is CSARWGNYGYTF. In nucleotides, the CDR3 is TGCAGTGCTAGGTGGGGTAACTATGGCTACACCTTC.

The J gene is TRBJ2-1, the V gene TRBV20-1; 7 bases map to TRBD2. The DNA end lines up better with TRBJ2-7; the J call may be wrong. The V gene's germline CDR1 is DFQATT and CDR2 SNEGSKA (reference sequence). The CDR3 extends over 15 amino acids. The CDR3, as DNA: TGCAGTGCTGGGAAGGGGCGGGAGTCCTACAATGAGCAGTACTTC. Translation: CSAGKGRESYNEQYF.

The chain recombines TRBV5-5 with TRBJ1-2, with 8 bases identical to TRBD1. The CDR3 spans 15 residues. The ends lost 4 bases at V and 8 bases at J; junction bases unmatched: 13. Germline CDR1 reads SGHKS; CDR2 reads YYEKEE (reference sequence). In DNA, the CDR3 is TGTGCCAGCAGCCGAAGGACAGGGATGGATTGCGGCTACACCTTC. It encodes CASSRRTGMDCGYTF.

This chain joins TRBV20-1 and TRBJ2-1, with D maybe TRBD2 (6 bases). The CDR3 has 16 residues. Germline CDR1 reads DFQATT; CDR2 reads SNEGSKA (reference sequence). V lost 3 bases and J 5 bases, leaving 20 bases between the germline ends. CDR3 DNA: TGCAGTGCTAGTGGGGGGACGCAAAGGACCCACAATGAGCAGTTCTTC. Translating gives CSASGGTQRTHNEQFF.

CDR3 protein: CSVDPQGGDYGYTF. The DNA for the CDR3 is TGCAGCGTCGATCCACAGGGAGGGGACTATGGCTACACCTTC. The chain is built from TRBV29-1 and TRBJ1-2, with D possibly matching TRBD1 (6 bases). Trimming pared 6 bases from V and 3 bases from J, leaving 17 bases between. The germline CDR1 and CDR2 sequences are SQVTM and ANQGSEA. The CDR3 loop spans 14 amino acids.